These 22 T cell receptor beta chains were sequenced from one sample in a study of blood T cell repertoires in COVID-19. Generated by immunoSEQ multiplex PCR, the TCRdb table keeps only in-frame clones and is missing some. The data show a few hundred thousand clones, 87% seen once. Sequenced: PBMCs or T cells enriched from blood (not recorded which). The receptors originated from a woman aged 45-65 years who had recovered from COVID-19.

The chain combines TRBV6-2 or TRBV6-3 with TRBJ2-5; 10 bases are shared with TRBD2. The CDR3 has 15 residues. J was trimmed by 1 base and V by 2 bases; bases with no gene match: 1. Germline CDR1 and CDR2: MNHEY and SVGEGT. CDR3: CASSYKRGGQETQYF. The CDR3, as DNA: TGTGCCAGCAGTTACAAGCGGGGGGGCCAAGAGACCCAGTACTTC.

CDR3 loop: CASSQDLQVLAMNTEAFF. CDR3 coding DNA: TGCGCCAGCAGCCAAGATCTGCAGGTCCTTGCAATGAACACTGAAGCTTTCTTT. V and J are TRBV4-3 and TRBJ1-1; D unresolved. The CDR3 covers 18 residues. Trimming took off 0 bases at V and 0 bases at J, with 17 bases between the two ends. CDR1 and CDR2 from the germline V gene are LGHNA and YSLEER.

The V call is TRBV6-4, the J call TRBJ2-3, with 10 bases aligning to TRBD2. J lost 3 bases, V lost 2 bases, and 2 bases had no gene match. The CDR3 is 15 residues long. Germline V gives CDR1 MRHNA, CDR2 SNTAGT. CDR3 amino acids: CASSDEAGGTDTQYF. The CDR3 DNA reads TGTGCCAGCAGTGACGAAGCGGGGGGGACAGATACGCAGTATTTT.

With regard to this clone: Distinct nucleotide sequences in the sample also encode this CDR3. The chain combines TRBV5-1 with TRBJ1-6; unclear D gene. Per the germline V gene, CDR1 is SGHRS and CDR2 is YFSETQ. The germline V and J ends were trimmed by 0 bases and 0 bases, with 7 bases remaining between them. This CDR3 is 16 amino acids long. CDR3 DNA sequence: TGCGCCAGCAGCTTGGATCCGAGCTCCTATAATTCACCCCTCCACTTT. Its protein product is CASSLDPSSYNSPLHF.

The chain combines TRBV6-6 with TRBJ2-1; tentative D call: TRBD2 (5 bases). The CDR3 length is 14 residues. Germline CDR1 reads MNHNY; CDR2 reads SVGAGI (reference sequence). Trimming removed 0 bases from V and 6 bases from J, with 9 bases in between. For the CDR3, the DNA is TGTGCCAGCAGTTACTCTAGGAGCGGCAATGAGCAGTTCTTC. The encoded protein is CASSYSRSGNEQFF.

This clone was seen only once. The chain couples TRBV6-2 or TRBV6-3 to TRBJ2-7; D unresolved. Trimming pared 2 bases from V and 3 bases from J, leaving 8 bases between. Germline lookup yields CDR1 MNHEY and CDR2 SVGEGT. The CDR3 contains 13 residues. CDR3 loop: CASSYGQIYEQYF. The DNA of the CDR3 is TGTGCCAGCAGTTACGGGCAGATCTACGAGCAGTACTTC.

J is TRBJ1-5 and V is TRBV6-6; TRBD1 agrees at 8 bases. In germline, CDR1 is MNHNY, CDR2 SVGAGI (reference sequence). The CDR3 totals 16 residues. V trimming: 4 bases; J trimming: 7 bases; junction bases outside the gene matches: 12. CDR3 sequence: CASSFEPTGEGQPQHF. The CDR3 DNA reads TGTGCCAGCAGTTTTGAACCGACAGGGGAAGGACAGCCCCAGCATTTT.

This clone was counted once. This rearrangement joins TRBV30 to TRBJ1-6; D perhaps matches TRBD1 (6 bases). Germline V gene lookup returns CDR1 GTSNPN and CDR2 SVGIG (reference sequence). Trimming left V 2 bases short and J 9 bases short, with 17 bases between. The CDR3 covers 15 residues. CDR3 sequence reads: CAWSYTQGRSSPLHF. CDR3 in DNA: TGTGCCTGGAGTTATACACAGGGCCGGAGTTCACCCCTCCACTTT.

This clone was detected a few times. This CDR3 reads CAGGRTASYEQYF. In nucleotides, the CDR3 is TGTGCAGGTGGGCGGACAGCCTCCTACGAGCAGTACTTC. This sequence joins TRBV7-9 and TRBJ2-7; the D gene is possibly TRBD1 (6 bases). Germline V gives CDR1 SEHNR, CDR2 FQNEAQ (reference sequence). The CDR3 has 13 residues.

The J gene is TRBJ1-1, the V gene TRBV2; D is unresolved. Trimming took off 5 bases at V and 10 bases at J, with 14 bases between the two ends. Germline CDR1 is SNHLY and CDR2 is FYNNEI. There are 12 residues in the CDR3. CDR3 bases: TGTGCCAGCAGTTTACACGGAGAGATAGCTTTCTTT. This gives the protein CASSLHGEIAFF. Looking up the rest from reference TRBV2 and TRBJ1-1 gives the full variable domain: EPEVTQTPSHQVTQMGQEVILRCVPISNHLYFYWYRQILGQKVEFLVSFYNNEISEKSEIFDDQFSVERPDGSNFTLKIRSTKLEDSAMYFCASSLHGEIAFFGQGTRLTVV.

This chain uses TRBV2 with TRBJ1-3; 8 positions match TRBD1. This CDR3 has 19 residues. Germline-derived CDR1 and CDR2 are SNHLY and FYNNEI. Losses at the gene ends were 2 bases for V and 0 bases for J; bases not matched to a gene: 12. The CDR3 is CASSELAPGQVISGNTIYF. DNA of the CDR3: TGTGCCAGCAGTGAACTAGCACCGGGACAGGTGATCTCTGGAAACACCATATATTTT. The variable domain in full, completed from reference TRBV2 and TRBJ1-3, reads EPEVTQTPSHQVTQMGQEVILRCVPISNHLYFYWYRQILGQKVEFLVSFYNNEISEKSEIFDDQFSVERPDGSNFTLKIRSTKLEDSAMYFCASSELAPGQVISGNTIYFGEGSWLTVV.

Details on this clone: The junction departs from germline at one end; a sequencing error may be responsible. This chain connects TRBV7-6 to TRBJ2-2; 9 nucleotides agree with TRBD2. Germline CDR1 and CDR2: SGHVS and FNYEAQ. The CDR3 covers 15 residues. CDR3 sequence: CASSVAGAGTGELFF. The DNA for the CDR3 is TGTGCCAGCAGCGTAGCGGGAGCGGGCACCGGGGAGCTGTTTTTT.

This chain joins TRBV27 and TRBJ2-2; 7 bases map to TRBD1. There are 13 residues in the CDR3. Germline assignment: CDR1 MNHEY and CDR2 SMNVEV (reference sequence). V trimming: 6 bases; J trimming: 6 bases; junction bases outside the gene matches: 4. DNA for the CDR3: TGTGCCAGCAGATTACAGGGGTCCGGGGAGCTGTTTTTT. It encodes CASRLQGSGELFF.

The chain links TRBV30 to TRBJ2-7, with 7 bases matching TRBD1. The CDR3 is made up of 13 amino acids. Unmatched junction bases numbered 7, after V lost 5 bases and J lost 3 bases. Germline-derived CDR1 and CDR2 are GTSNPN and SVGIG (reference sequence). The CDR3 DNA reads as TGTGCCTGGGCCACAGGGGTCTTCTACGAGCAGTACTTC. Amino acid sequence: CAWATGVFYEQYF.

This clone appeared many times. Here the CDR3 reads CASSLFLEGEQYF. The DNA for the CDR3 is TGCGCCAGCAGCTTGTTTCTGGAGGGGGAGCAGTACTTC. The chain uses TRBV5-1 and TRBJ2-7; D is perhaps TRBD2 (6 bases). From germline, CDR1 is SGHRS and CDR2 YFSETQ. CDR3 size: 13 residues. V was pared by 1 base and J by 7 bases, with 12 bases between.

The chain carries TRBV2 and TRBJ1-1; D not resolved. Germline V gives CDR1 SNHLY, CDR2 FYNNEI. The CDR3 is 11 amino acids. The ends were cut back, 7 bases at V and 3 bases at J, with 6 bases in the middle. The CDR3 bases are TGTGCCAGCAAGGAGTACACTGAAGCTTTCTTT. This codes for CASKEYTEAFF.

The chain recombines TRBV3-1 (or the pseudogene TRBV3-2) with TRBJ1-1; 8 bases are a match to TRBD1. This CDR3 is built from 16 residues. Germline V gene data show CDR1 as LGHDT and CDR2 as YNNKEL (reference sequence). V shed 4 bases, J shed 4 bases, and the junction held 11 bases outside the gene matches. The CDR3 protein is CASSLQDREFGTEAFF. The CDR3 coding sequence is TGTGCCAGCAGCCTCCAGGACAGGGAGTTTGGCACTGAAGCTTTCTTT.

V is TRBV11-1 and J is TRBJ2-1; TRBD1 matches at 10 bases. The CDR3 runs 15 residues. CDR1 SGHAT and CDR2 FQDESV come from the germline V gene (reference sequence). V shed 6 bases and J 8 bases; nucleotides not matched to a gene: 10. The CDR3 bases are TGTGCCAGCAGATATAGACAGGGGGCTCTAGATGAGCAGTTCTTC. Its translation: CASRYRQGALDEQFF.

The CDR3 loop reads CASSQAGGYGYTF. The CDR3 DNA follows: TGCGCCAGCAGCCAAGCAGGGGGCTATGGCTACACCTTC. This chain links TRBV4-1 with TRBJ1-2; 7 bases align to TRBD1. There are 13 residues in the CDR3. Trimming took 1 base from V and 4 from J; bases not matched to a gene: 0. Germline V gene lookup returns CDR1 MGHRA and CDR2 YSYEKL.

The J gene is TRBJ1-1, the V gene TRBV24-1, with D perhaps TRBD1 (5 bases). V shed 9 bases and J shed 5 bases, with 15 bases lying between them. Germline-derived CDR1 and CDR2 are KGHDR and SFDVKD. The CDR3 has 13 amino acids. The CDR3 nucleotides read TGTGCCACCCGGGCGGGACGAGGAACTGAAGCTTTCTTT. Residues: CATRAGRGTEAFF.

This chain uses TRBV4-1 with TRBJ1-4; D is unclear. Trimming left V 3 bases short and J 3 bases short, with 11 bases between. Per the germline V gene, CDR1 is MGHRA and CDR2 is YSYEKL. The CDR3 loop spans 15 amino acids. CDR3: CASSHGATPNEKLFF. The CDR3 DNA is TGCGCCAGCAGCCACGGAGCTACACCTAATGAAAAACTGTTTTTT.

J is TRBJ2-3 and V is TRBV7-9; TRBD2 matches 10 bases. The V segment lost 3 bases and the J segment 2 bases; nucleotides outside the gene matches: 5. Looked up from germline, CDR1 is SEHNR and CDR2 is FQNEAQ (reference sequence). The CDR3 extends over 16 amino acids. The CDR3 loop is CASSFRTSGVTDTQYF. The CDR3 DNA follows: TGTGCCAGCAGCTTCCGAACTAGCGGGGTCACAGATACGCAGTATTTT.